These 32 T cell receptor beta chains share one sample of origin, sequenced in a study of blood T cell repertoires in COVID-19. Sequencing was performed with immunoSEQ multiplex PCR; in TCRdb, only in-frame clones are kept and a portion is missing. The data contain around 140,000 clones, roughly 87% of them seen just once; the ten biggest clones take up 1.5% to 2%. The specimen was peripheral blood. The receptor source for this set is a man between 65 and 85 years old with acute or convalescent COVID-19.

V gene TRBV19 combines with J gene TRBJ1-5; D gene uncertain. There are 13 residues in the CDR3. Trimming shortened V by 7 bases and J by 5 bases, and 12 bases separated the two germline ends. The germline CDR1 and CDR2 sequences are LNHDA and SQIVND (reference sequence). CDR3 coding DNA: TGTGCCAGTACCTCAGGTCGTTATCAGCCCCAGCATTTT. As protein: CASTSGRYQPQHF.

The chain uses TRBV11-2 and TRBJ2-7, with 7 positions matching TRBD2. Germline loops: CDR1 SGHAT, CDR2 FQNNGV. With V trimmed by 5 bases and J by 2 bases, 9 bases remained unmatched. This CDR3 contains 15 residues. DNA for the CDR3: TGTGCCAGCAGCCTCGGGGGGACTACCCCCTACGAGCAGTACTTC. This codes for CASSLGGTTPYEQYF.

The CDR3 sequence is CASSYSAGRIYSGYTF. The CDR3 nucleotides are TGTGCCAGCAGTTACTCGGCAGGAAGGATATATTCTGGCTACACCTTC. J is TRBJ1-2 and V is TRBV6-5; no clear D. CDR1 is MNHEY and CDR2 is SVGAGI in the germline V gene. The CDR3 is made up of 16 amino acids. Trimming removed 0 bases at V and 7 bases at J, with 18 bases between.

The chain recombines TRBV4-2 with TRBJ2-7, with D tentatively TRBD2 (6 bases). CDR1 and CDR2 (germline): LGHNA, YNFKEQ. The CDR3 contains 17 residues. Trimming shortened V by 2 bases and J by 0 bases, and 17 bases separated the two germline ends. This chain's CDR3 is CASSQLLSGGASYEQYF. The CDR3 DNA reads TGTGCCAGCAGCCAACTTCTCTCGGGCGGGGCCTCCTACGAGCAGTACTTC.

The V and J genes are TRBV7-2 and TRBJ1-6; D may be TRBD1 (6 bases). Germline V gene lookup returns CDR1 SGHTA and CDR2 FQGNSA. The CDR3 covers 15 residues. Trimming left V 2 bases short and J 7 bases short, with 12 bases between. CDR3 amino acids: CASSLQGTQNSPLHF. In DNA, the CDR3 is TGTGCCAGCAGCTTACAGGGGACCCAGAATTCACCCCTCCACTTT.

The chain combines TRBV5-5 with TRBJ1-1; TRBD1 matches 12 bases. The CDR3 contains 16 residues. Unmatched junction bases numbered 5, after V lost 5 bases and J lost 0 bases. From germline, CDR1 is SGHKS and CDR2 YYEKEE (reference sequence). Here the CDR3 DNA reads TGTGCCAGCAGGCCCGGGACAGGGGGCATGAACACTGAAGCTTTCTTT. It is translated as CASRPGTGGMNTEAFF.

V usage is TRBV29-1 and J usage is TRBJ2-7; 7 bases line up with TRBD1. The CDR3 consists of 12 residues. Germline CDR1 and CDR2: SQVTM and ANQGSEA. V gave up 8 bases and J gave up 1 base; unmatched junction bases: 5. The DNA for the CDR3 is TGCAGCACGCGGACAGGTTCCTACGAGCAGTACTTC. It yields the protein CSTRTGSYEQYF.

This chain links TRBV3-1 (or the pseudogene TRBV3-2) with TRBJ1-6, with no clear D. Trimming left V 4 bases short and J 0 bases short, with 13 bases between. This CDR3 contains 17 residues. Germline lookup yields CDR1 LGHDT and CDR2 YNNKEL (reference sequence). CDR3 sequence (DNA): TGTGCCAGCAGCCGTACGCAGGCGTACTCCTATAATTCACCCCTCCACTTT. It specifies CASSRTQAYSYNSPLHF.

The gene calls are TRBV5-8 and TRBJ1-2; D not resolved. The V gene's germline CDR1 is SGHTS and CDR2 YDEGEE. The V gene lost 4 bases and the J gene lost 1 base, with 11 bases spanning the gap. This CDR3 contains 14 residues. CDR3: CASSRHVLNYGYTF. The CDR3 DNA reads TGTGCCAGCAGCAGACACGTACTTAACTATGGCTACACCTTC.

This clone was recorded only once. The chain recombines TRBV5-1 with TRBJ1-6; 9 bases map to TRBD1. CDR3 length equals 16 residues. Trimming cost V 7 bases and J 5 bases; bases outside gene matches: 10. Germline CDR1 is SGHRS and CDR2 is YFSETQ. The CDR3: CASRTGGQGNNSPLHF. The CDR3 bases are TGCGCCAGCCGAACAGGGGGCCAAGGTAATAATTCACCCCTCCACTTT.

This chain joins TRBV5-1 and TRBJ1-2; a weak D match, TRBD1 (5 bases). The CDR3 extends over 15 amino acids. Germline-derived CDR1 and CDR2 are SGHRS and YFSETQ. V was pared by 0 bases and J by 4 bases, with 13 bases between. The CDR3 loop reads CASSLEGPGAYGYTF. CDR3 sequence (DNA): TGCGCCAGCAGCTTGGAGGGGCCTGGGGCCTATGGCTACACCTTC.

The chain employs TRBV12-5 and TRBJ2-4; 8 bases are shared with TRBD1. This CDR3 has 14 residues. Looked up from germline, CDR1 is LGHNT and CDR2 is FRNRAP. V shed 3 bases, J shed 9 bases, and the junction held 7 bases outside the gene matches. As DNA, the CDR3 is TGTGCTAGTGGTTTAAACAGGGGGTCGGGCATTCAGTACTTC. Translation: CASGLNRGSGIQYF. The whole variable domain, remainder taken from reference TRBV12-5 and TRBJ2-4, is DARVTQTPRHKVTEMGQEVTMRCQPILGHNTVFWYRQTMMQGLELLAYFRNRAPLDDSGMPKDRFSAEMPDATLATLKIQPSEPRDSAVYFCASGLNRGSGIQYFGAGTRLSVL.

The chain has TRBV19 and TRBJ1-1; TRBD1 agrees at 7 bases. The CDR3 runs 13 residues. The V gene's germline CDR1 is LNHDA and CDR2 SQIVND (reference sequence). J lost 0 bases, V lost 9 bases, and 4 bases had no gene match. CDR3 protein: CASSTGVNTEAFF. In nucleotides, the CDR3 is TGTGCCAGCTCCACAGGGGTGAACACTGAAGCTTTCTTT.

This clone was detected once. The chain combines TRBV12-3 or TRBV12-4 with TRBJ1-1, with TRBD1 identical over 7 bases. The CDR3 contains 13 residues. The V gene end was trimmed by 5 bases and the J gene end by 5 bases; junction bases not matched to a gene: 5. The CDR3 region has the DNA TGTGCCAGCAGTCGACAGGGTGGGACTGAAGCTTTCTTT. Translated, it gives CASSRQGGTEAFF.

This chain connects TRBV19 to TRBJ2-5; TRBD2 agrees at 9 bases. V lost 8 bases and J lost 3; bases outside the gene matches: 13. The CDR3 has 16 amino acids. From germline, CDR1 is LNHDA and CDR2 SQIVND (reference sequence). The CDR3 nucleotides read TGTGCCAGTTCCCTGTACGGCGGGAGGGTTGAAGAGACCCAGTACTTC. Translating gives CASSLYGGRVEETQYF.

V is TRBV19 and J is TRBJ1-2; 9 nucleotides align to TRBD1. The germline CDR1 and CDR2 sequences are LNHDA and SQIVND (reference sequence). With V trimmed by 4 bases and J by 5 bases, 8 bases remained unmatched. The CDR3 has 15 residues. The CDR3 sequence: CASSRLQGAIYGYTF. As DNA, the CDR3 is TGTGCCAGTAGTAGGTTACAGGGGGCGATTTATGGCTACACCTTC. Full variable domain (rest looked up from reference TRBV19 and TRBJ1-2): DGGITQSPKYLFRKEGQNVTLSCEQNLNHDAMYWYRQDPGQGLRLIYYSQIVNDFQKGDIAEGYSVSREKKESFPLTVTSAQKNPTAFYLCASSRLQGAIYGYTFGSGTRLTVV.

This chain joins TRBV7-9 and TRBJ2-1, with 8 bases identical to TRBD1. The CDR3 is 18 residues long. Germline loops: CDR1 SEHNR, CDR2 FQNEAQ (reference sequence). The V and J ends lost 1 base and 0 bases, in that order; junction bases with no gene match: 8. In DNA form, the CDR3 reads TGTGCCAGCAGCTTAGAAGAGGACAGGGCCCTCTCCTACAATGAGCAGTTCTTC. Residues: CASSLEEDRALSYNEQFF. The whole variable domain, remainder taken from reference TRBV7-9 and TRBJ2-1, is DTGVSQNPRHKITKRGQNVTFRCDPISEHNRLYWYRQTLGQGPEFLTYFQNEAQLEKSRLLSDRFSAERPKGSFSTLEIQRTEQGDSAMYLCASSLEEDRALSYNEQFFGPGTRLTVL.

The CDR3 DNA follows: TGTGCCAGCAGCTTGGAACAGAGCACCGGGGAGCTGTTTTTT. Amino acid sequence: CASSLEQSTGELFF. V and J are TRBV5-5 and TRBJ2-2; D is unresolved. Trimming pared 0 bases from V and 4 bases from J, leaving 7 bases between. Germline lookup yields CDR1 SGHKS and CDR2 YYEKEE (reference sequence). This CDR3 region has 14 residues.

The chain recombines TRBV21-1 with TRBJ2-2; the D call in the table, TRBD2, was not verified against the DNA. TRBV21-1 is noted as a pseudogene. This CDR3 region has 18 residues. For the CDR3, the DNA is TGTGCCAGCAGCAAAGGGGAGACTAGCGGGGAGAACAGCGGGGAGCTGTTTTTT. Translated, it gives CASSKGETSGENSGELFF.

The chain is built from TRBV6-2 or TRBV6-3 and TRBJ2-1, with D possibly being TRBD2 (5 bases). The CDR3 runs to 15 residues. Germline lookup yields CDR1 MNHEY and CDR2 SVGEGT. Trimming removed 2 bases from V and 6 bases from J, with 14 bases in between. Written as DNA, the CDR3 is TGTGCCAGCAGTTACGCGAGGGCCGAGGGCAATGAGCAGTTCTTC. Translated: CASSYARAEGNEQFF.

This chain uses TRBV29-1 with TRBJ1-5; D uncertain. There are 12 residues in the CDR3. Trimming removed 1 base from V and 9 bases from J, with 10 bases in between. Germline V gene lookup returns CDR1 SQVTM and CDR2 ANQGSEA. The DNA of the CDR3 is TGCAGCGTTGAAGTCGCCGGTCGGCCCCAGCATTTT. It yields the protein CSVEVAGRPQHF.

The J gene is TRBJ1-6, the V gene TRBV25-1, with TRBD1 matching 7 bases. The ends lost 1 base at V and 6 bases at J; junction bases unmatched: 6. The germline V gene encodes CDR1 MGHDK and CDR2 SYGVNS. The CDR3 is 16 residues long. The CDR3 loop is CASSEWGSGGNSPLHF. The CDR3 DNA is TGTGCCAGCAGTGAATGGGGGTCAGGGGGTAATTCACCCCTCCACTTT.

The chain carries TRBV4-2 and TRBJ2-2; 12 bases agree with TRBD2. Germline-derived CDR1 and CDR2 are LGHNA and YNFKEQ. The CDR3 length is 20 residues. The junction had 9 bases not matched to a gene; V was cut back by 0 bases and J by 1 base. CDR3 amino acids: CASSQEALAGGLLNTGELFF. CDR3 coding DNA: TGTGCCAGCAGCCAAGAAGCACTAGCGGGAGGTCTTTTGAACACCGGGGAGCTGTTTTTT.

This rearrangement joins TRBV28 to TRBJ1-2, with D maybe TRBD1 (6 bases). CDR1 is MDHEN, CDR2 SYDVKM, per germline. The V end was cut by 6 bases, the J end by 4 bases, with 15 bases between. CDR3 length equals 14 residues. CDR3: CASSVGGTLYGYTF. CDR3 nucleotides: TGTGCCAGCAGCGTCGGGGGGACACTCTATGGCTACACCTTC.

This clone was observed a few times. V usage is TRBV28 and J usage is TRBJ1-2; 11 bases agree with TRBD1. This CDR3 has 17 amino acids. The V gene end was trimmed by 5 bases and the J gene end by 1 base; junction bases not matched to a gene: 9. Germline V gives CDR1 MDHEN, CDR2 SYDVKM. In DNA form, the CDR3 reads TGTGCCAGCAGTCCGCCAGGACAGGGGGCGGGTAACTATGGCTACACCTTC. Amino acid sequence: CASSPPGQGAGNYGYTF.

This rearrangement joins TRBV7-6 to TRBJ1-1; a possible D gene is TRBD1 (5 bases). V lost 1 base, J lost 1 base, and 10 bases lay in between. The CDR3 consists of 15 residues. Looked up from germline, CDR1 is SGHVS and CDR2 is FNYEAQ. The CDR3 DNA reads as TGTGCCAGCAGCTTAGGGGGGGGGTCGAACACTGAAGCTTTCTTT. It encodes CASSLGGGSNTEAFF.

The V call is TRBV3-1 (or the pseudogene TRBV3-2), the J call TRBJ2-7, with TRBD1 as a possible D gene (6 bases). CDR1 is LGHDT and CDR2 is YNNKEL in the germline V gene (reference sequence). This CDR3 has 13 residues. The V and J ends lost 2 bases and 4 bases respectively, with 9 bases between them. The CDR3 region has the DNA TGTGCCAGCAGCCAAAACAGGGCTTACGAGCAGTACTTC. Translation: CASSQNRAYEQYF.

The chain is built from TRBV28 and TRBJ1-6, with D hard to call. Germline loops: CDR1 MDHEN, CDR2 SYDVKM. The CDR3 has 14 amino acids. The V end lost 10 bases, the J end lost 0 bases, and 10 bases lay between the germline ends. The CDR3 protein is CATRANSYNSPLHF. The CDR3 coding sequence is TGTGCCACCCGCGCAAACTCCTATAATTCACCCCTCCACTTT. Full variable domain (rest looked up from reference TRBV28 and TRBJ1-6): DVKVTQSSRYLVKRTGEKVFLECVQDMDHENMFWYRQDPGLGLRLIYFSYDVKMKEKGDIPEGYSVSREKKERFSLILESASTNQTSMYLCATRANSYNSPLHFGNGTRLTVT.

The V gene is TRBV28, the J gene TRBJ2-3; 9 positions agree with TRBD1. The junction had 7 bases not matched to a gene; V was cut back by 8 bases and J by 4 bases. The germline CDR1 and CDR2 sequences are MDHEN and SYDVKM. The CDR3 consists of 14 residues. The CDR3 region is CASSGTGFSDTQYF. The CDR3 nucleotides are TGTGCCAGCTCCGGGACAGGGTTTTCAGATACGCAGTATTTT.

The rearrangement links TRBV7-2 to TRBJ1-4, with TRBD1 identical over 8 bases. V dropped 6 bases and J dropped 8; count of bases not matched to a gene: 11. Germline lookup yields CDR1 SGHTA and CDR2 FQGNSA. This CDR3 spans 15 amino acids. The CDR3 loop is CASRADRGAGEKLFF. The CDR3 DNA is TGTGCCAGCAGAGCTGACAGGGGTGCGGGAGAAAAACTGTTTTTT.

This clone has just a few counts. J is TRBJ1-2 and V is TRBV29-1, with TRBD1 as a possible D gene (6 bases). The germline V gene has CDR1 SQVTM and CDR2 ANQGSEA. Trimming shortened V by 6 bases and J by 4 bases, and 18 bases separated the two germline ends. This CDR3 contains 14 residues. CDR3 in DNA: TGCAGCGTGTTCTCCGGGACATTAACCTATGGCTACACCTTC. Translating it yields CSVFSGTLTYGYTF.

The chain has TRBV6-1 and TRBJ2-7; D remains unclear. V dropped 2 bases and J dropped 4 bases, with 3 bases sitting between them. The CDR3 runs 11 residues. Germline V gene sequence: CDR1 MNHNS, CDR2 SASEGT. CDR3 coding DNA: TGTGCCAGCAGTGAACAATACGAGCAGTACTTC. Its protein product is CASSEQYEQYF.